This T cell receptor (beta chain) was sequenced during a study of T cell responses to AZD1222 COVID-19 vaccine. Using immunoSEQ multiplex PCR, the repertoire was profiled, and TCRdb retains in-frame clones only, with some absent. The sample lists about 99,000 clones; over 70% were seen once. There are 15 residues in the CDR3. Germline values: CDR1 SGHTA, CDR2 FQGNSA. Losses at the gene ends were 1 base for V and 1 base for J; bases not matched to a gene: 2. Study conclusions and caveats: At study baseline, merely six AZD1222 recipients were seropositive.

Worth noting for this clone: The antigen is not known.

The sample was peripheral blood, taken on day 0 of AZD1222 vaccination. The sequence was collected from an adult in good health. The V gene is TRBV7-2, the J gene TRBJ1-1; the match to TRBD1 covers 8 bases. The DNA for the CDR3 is TGTGCCAGCAGCTTAGGAGACAGGGGGAACACTGAAGCTTTCTTT. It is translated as CASSLGDRGNTEAFF.